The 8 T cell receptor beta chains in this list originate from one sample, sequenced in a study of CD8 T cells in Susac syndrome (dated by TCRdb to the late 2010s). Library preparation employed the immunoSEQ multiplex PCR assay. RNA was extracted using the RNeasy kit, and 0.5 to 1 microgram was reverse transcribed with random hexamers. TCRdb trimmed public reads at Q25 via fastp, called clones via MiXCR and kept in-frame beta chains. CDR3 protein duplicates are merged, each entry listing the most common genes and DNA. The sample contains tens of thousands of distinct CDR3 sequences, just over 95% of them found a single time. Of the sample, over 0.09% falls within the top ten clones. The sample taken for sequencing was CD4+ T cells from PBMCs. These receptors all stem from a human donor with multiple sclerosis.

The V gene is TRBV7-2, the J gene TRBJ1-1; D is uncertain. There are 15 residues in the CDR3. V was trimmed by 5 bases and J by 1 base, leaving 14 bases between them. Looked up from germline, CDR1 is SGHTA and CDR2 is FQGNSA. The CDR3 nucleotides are TGTGCCAGCAGCCCCCGGAGGGAGAGGAACACTGAAGCTTTCTTT. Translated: CASSPRRERNTEAFF.

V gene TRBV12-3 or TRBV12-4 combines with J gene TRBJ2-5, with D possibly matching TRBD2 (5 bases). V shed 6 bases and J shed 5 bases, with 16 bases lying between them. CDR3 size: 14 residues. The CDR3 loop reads CASSPDSPGETQYF. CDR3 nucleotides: TGTGCCAGCAGCCCGGACTCCCCGGGGGAGACCCAGTACTTC.

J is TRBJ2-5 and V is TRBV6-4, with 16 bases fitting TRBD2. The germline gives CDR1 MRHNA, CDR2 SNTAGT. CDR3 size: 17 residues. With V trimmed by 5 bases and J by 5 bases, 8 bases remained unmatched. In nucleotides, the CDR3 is TGTGCCAGCAGTCCCGGGACTAGCGGGGGGGCAGCGGAGACCCAGTACTTC. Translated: CASSPGTSGGAAETQYF.

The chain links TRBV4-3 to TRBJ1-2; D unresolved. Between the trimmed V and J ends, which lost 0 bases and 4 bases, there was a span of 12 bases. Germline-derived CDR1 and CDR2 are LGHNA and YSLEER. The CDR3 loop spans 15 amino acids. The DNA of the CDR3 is TGCGCCAGCAGCCAAGAAGCGTACGGGCGCTATGGCTACACCTTC. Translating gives CASSQEAYGRYGYTF.

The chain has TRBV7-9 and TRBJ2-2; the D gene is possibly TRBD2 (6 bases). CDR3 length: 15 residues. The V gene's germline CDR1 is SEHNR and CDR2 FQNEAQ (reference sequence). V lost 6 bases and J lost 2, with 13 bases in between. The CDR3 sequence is CASRPGTLNTGELFF. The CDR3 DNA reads TGTGCCAGCAGGCCCGGGACTTTAAACACCGGGGAGCTGTTTTTT. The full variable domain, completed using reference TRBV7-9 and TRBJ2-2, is DTGVSQNPRHKITKRGQNVTFRCDPISEHNRLYWYRQTLGQGPEFLTYFQNEAQLEKSRLLSDRFSAERPKGSFSTLEIQRTEQGDSAMYLCASRPGTLNTGELFFGEGSRLTVL.

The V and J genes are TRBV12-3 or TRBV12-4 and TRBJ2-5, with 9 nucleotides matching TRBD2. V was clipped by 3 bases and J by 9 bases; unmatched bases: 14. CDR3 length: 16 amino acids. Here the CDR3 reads CASSFGGGGSRRAQYF. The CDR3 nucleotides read TGTGCCAGCAGTTTCGGCGGGGGGGGCTCCCGGAGGGCCCAGTACTTC.

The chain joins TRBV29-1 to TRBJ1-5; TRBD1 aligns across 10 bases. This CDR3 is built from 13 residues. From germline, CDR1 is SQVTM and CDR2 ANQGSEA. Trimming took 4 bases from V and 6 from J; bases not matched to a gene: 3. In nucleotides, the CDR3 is TGCAGCGTTGGGGACAGGGGAGGTCAGCCCCAGCATTTT. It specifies CSVGDRGGQPQHF.

CDR3 in amino acids: CAIEEAMNTEAFF. The CDR3 region has the DNA TGTGCCATCGAAGAAGCCATGAACACTGAAGCTTTCTTT. The chain carries TRBV10-3 and TRBJ1-1; D call uncertain. Per the germline V gene, CDR1 is ENHRY and CDR2 is SYGVKD. The CDR3 spans 13 residues. V shed 8 bases and J shed 0 bases, with 10 bases lying between them.